Listed below are T cell receptor beta chains from one sample, sequenced in a study of OX40 agonist ivuxolimab in advanced cancers. Data came from immunoSEQ multiplex PCR; TCRdb stores just in-frame clones and leaves some out. The sample lists over 85,000 clones, roughly 89% seen once, with 0.27% in the top ten. Sequencing was performed on CD4+ or CD8+ T cells sorted from blood, taken in a trial of the OX40 agonist ivuxolimab. Receptor source: an adult with an advanced solid tumor such as melanoma, head and neck, liver or kidney cancer. Each CDR3 is given with its conserved first and last residue. The order of the fields is J gene, V gene, CDR3 protein.

TRBJ2-3 TRBV27 CASSTLGAPQVDTQYF
TRBJ2-4 TRBV6-6 CASSPPAELAKNIQYF
TRBJ2-2 TRBV6-5 CASSPGEGGELFF
TRBJ2-2 TRBV9 CASSVDFFGELFF
TRBJ2-3 TRBV11-2 CASSSYGRLRADTQYF
TRBJ2-5 TRBV7-9 CASSPRLALQETQYF
TRBJ1-1 TRBV5-1 CASSLGGGTEAFF
TRBJ2-7 TRBV30 CAWSGGVYEQYF
TRBJ2-1 TRBV7-9 CASSLPRGAKFF
TRBJ2-3 TRBV28 CATSPGLALYTQYF
TRBJ1-2 TRBV4-3 CASSQAKDREYGYTF
TRBJ2-7 TRBV10-3 CAIKASGPYEQYF
TRBJ2-3 TRBV11-1 CASSFPGESTDTQYF
TRBJ2-5 TRBV2 CASSEGDSPLQETQYF
TRBJ2-2 TRBV6-5 CASSYGGGATGELFF
TRBJ1-2 TRBV7-2 CASSSWTGGFYGYTF
TRBJ2-1 TRBV6-1 CASSDVLGLAGGRNEQFF
TRBJ2-6 TRBV7-2 CASSLVGRTISGANVLTF
TRBJ2-5 TRBV6-1 CASSAPETQYF
TRBJ2-2 TRBV5-1 CASSLRTGNTGELFF
TRBJ2-5 TRBV7-7 CASSLGTGLETQYF
TRBJ2-5 TRBV28 CASSSGQGARETQYF
TRBJ2-7 TRBV5-4 CASSLNYEQYF
TRBJ2-4 TRBV10-3 CAISDEGQGNIQYF
TRBJ2-1 TRBV19 CASSPSRGLNNEQFF
TRBJ1-1 TRBV19 CASSIEARAEAFF
TRBJ1-4 TRBV18 CASSPGRTNEKLFF
TRBJ1-3 TRBV7-2 CASSFSDSGNTIYF
TRBJ1-2 TRBV29-1 CSVTEDNYGYTF
TRBJ2-7 TRBV2 CASSVILADEQYF
TRBJ1-1 TRBV5-1 CASSLALNTEAFF
TRBJ2-7 TRBV25-1 CASSEWLGTSYEQYF
TRBJ2-7 TRBV7-2 CASSLAVQLSYEQYF
TRBJ2-1 TRBV28 CASSFSILGSYNEQFF
TRBJ2-5 TRBV30 CAWKGLAWTQETQYF
TRBJ2-7 TRBV5-1 CASSLSGLTYEQYF
TRBJ2-7 TRBV28 CASRGGLDDEQYF
TRBJ1-4 TRBV7-9 CASSRDSEKLFF
TRBJ2-3 TRBV5-6 CASSLVGGGVGDTQYF
TRBJ1-3 TRBV7-2 CASSLAQFSGNTIYF
TRBJ2-1 TRBV20-1 CSGGRNEQFF
TRBJ2-5 TRBV19 CASSRTSGGAEETQYF
TRBJ1-4 TRBV5-4 CASSTGQGRPTNEKLFF